This T cell receptor (beta chain) was obtained from a study of identifying expanded T cells in peripheral blood. Study-wide results and limits: Variance in clone template counts between approximately two-week samples significantly increased with total template count across all healthy donors. Technical replicates showed around 1.1 changed clones; roughly two weeks 15 to 20; four weeks 19.

Only in-frame clones appear in the TCRdb table, and some are missing; sequencing was by immunoSEQ multiplex PCR. The sample includes under 110,000 clones, approximately 90% of them seen just once. During the collection period, no donor immune events like infections were recorded. The CDR3 runs 14 residues. Germline V gene sequence: CDR1 SQVTM, CDR2 ANQGSEA. With 3 bases clipped from V and 5 bases from J, the junction kept 9 bases outside the gene matches. As for this clone: Its antigen is not identified.

The chain carries TRBV29-1 and TRBJ1-2; the match to TRBD1 covers 7 bases. Source material: blood. The sequence came from a person aged 18 to 75 in good health. Here the CDR3 DNA reads TGCAGCGTTGACGGACAGGCCCCTGGGTATGGCTACACCTTC. Translating gives CSVDGQAPGYGYTF.